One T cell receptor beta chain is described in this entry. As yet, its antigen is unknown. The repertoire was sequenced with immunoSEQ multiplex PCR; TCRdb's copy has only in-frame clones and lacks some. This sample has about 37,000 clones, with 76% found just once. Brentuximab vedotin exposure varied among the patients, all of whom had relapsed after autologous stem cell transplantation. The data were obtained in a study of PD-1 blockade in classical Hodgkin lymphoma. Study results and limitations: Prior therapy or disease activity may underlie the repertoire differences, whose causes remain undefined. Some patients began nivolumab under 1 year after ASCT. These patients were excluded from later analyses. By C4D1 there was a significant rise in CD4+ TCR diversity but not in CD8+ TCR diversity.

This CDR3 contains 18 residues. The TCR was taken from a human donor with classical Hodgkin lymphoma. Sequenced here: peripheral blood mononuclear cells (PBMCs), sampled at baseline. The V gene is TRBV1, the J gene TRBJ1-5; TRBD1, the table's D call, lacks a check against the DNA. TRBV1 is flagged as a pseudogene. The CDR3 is CTSSQDSIKGHLNQPQHF. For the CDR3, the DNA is TGCACCAGCAGCCAAGATTCGATTAAGGGACACCTAAATCAGCCCCAGCATTTT.